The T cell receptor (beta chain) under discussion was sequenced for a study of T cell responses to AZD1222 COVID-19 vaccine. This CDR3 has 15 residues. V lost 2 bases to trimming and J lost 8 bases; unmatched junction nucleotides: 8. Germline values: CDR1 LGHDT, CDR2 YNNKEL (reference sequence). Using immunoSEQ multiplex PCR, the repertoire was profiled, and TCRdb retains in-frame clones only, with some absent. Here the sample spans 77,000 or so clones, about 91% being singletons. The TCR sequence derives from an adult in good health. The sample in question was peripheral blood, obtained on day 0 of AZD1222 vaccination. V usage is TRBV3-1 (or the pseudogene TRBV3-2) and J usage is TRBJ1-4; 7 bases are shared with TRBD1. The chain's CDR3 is CASSQTTGWGEKLFF. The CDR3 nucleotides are TGTGCCAGCAGCCAAACGACAGGGTGGGGGGAAAAACTGTTTTTT.